A selection of T cell receptor beta chains follows, all from one sample in a study of CD4+ T cells in melanoma. The table came from immunoSEQ multiplex PCR; TCRdb's copy has only in-frame clones and leaves some out. The sample records 5,500 to 8,000 clones, 69% being singletons. Source material: cells from a culture (not recorded whether cultured in vitro). The receptors were gathered from a human donor with melanoma. CDR3s include the opening cysteine and the closing phenylalanine or tryptophan. The D gene is left open where the match is weak. Size is stated for part of the rows, as once, few or many counts, or as a class when the clone is expanded.

d_call j_call clone_size v_call cdr3_length cdr3_aa cdr3_nt
NA TRBJ1-1 NA TRBV6-5 13 CASSQQGNTEAFF TGTGCCAGCAGTCAACAGGGGAACACTGAAGCTTTCTTT
NA TRBJ2-1 NA TRBV14 16 CASSHQGLGYYNEQFF TGTGCCAGCAGCCATCAGGGTTTAGGGTACTACAATGAGCAGTTCTTC
TRBD1 TRBJ1-1 NA TRBV10-3 15 CAISGWTGANTEAFF TGTGCCATCAGTGGTTGGACAGGGGCGAACACTGAAGCTTTCTTT
NA TRBJ1-1 NA TRBV11-2 14 CASSFQGLNTEAFF TGTGCCAGCAGCTTCCAAGGGTTGAACACTGAAGCTTTCTTT
NA TRBJ1-4 once TRBV5-1 16 CASSRGLGTTNEKLFF TGCGCCAGCAGCCGGGGACTCGGGACAACGAATGAAAAACTGTTTTTT
NA TRBJ1-1 NA TRBV27 13 CASSTPLLAEAFF TGTGCCAGCAGTACACCGTTGCTCGCTGAAGCTTTCTTT
NA TRBJ2-3 once TRBV11-2 13 CASSLIQSDTQYF TGTGCCAGCAGCTTAATCCAATCAGATACGCAGTATTTT
NA TRBJ2-5 NA TRBV3-1/TRBV3-2 13 CASSQDISGTQYF TGTGCCAGCAGCCAAGATATCTCCGGGACCCAGTACTTC
NA TRBJ2-6 NA TRBV24-1 16 CATSRGRSSGANVLTF TGTGCCACCAGTCGTGGCAGGTCCTCTGGGGCCAACGTCCTGACTTTC
TRBD1 TRBJ1-6 medium-sized TRBV6-5 14 CASRDGQGIAPLHF TGTGCCAGCAGGGACGGACAGGGTATCGCACCCCTCCACTTT
TRBD2 TRBJ2-3 NA TRBV7-9 16 CASSPGLAGLTDTQYF TGTGCCAGCAGCCCGGGACTAGCGGGGCTCACAGATACGCAGTATTTT
NA TRBJ1-1 NA TRBV13 13 CASSAGTHREAFF TGTGCCAGCAGCGCCGGGACACATAGGGAAGCTTTCTTT
NA TRBJ2-2 few TRBV30 14 CAWSVEGYTGELFF TGTGCCTGGAGTGTAGAGGGTTACACCGGGGAGCTGTTTTTT
NA TRBJ2-5 NA TRBV6-6 15 CASSEELSLRGTQYF TGTGCCAGCAGTGAGGAATTGAGTCTAAGGGGGACCCAGTACTTC
NA TRBJ1-2 NA TRBV29-1 16 CSVSSEMGVSRYGYTF TGCAGCGTAAGCAGCGAAATGGGAGTCTCTAGGTATGGCTACACCTTC
NA TRBJ1-2 once TRBV5-5 12 CASSIGRYGYTF TGTGCCAGCAGCATCGGGAGATATGGCTACACCTTC
NA TRBJ2-5 NA TRBV9 15 CASSVSGVPQETQYF TGTGCCAGCAGCGTATCCGGGGTCCCCCAGGAGACCCAGTACTTC
NA TRBJ1-5 NA TRBV4-1 16 CASSQVWGISNQPQHF TGCGCCAGCAGCCAAGTATGGGGAATTAGCAATCAGCCCCAGCATTTT
NA TRBJ2-3 few TRBV7-9 13 CASSSQLTDTQYF TGTGCCAGCAGCTCTCAACTCACAGATACGCAGTATTTT
NA TRBJ1-1 NA TRBV9 14 CASSFEPRDTEAFF TGTGCCAGCAGCTTTGAACCGAGGGACACTGAAGCTTTCTTT